Listed below are T cell receptor beta chains from one sample, sequenced in a study of memory B cells and T cells in multiple sclerosis. The antigens of these receptors remain unknown. Profiled with immunoSEQ multiplex PCR; TCRdb holds only in-frame clones, not every one. The table records approximately 47,000 clones, approximately 80% of them present only once. Sequencing was performed on PBMCs from blood kept in culture. The receptor source for this set is a human donor with multiple sclerosis. Both conserved end residues are part of each CDR3. Fields, in order: D gene, J gene, clone size, V gene, CDR3 DNA, CDR3 protein. D genes are given only for firm matches. Expanded clones are given a class, and other clones once, few, many or no size at all.

NA	TRBJ1-2	NA	TRBV19	TGTGCCAGTACTGGGGACCTCTATGGCTACACCTTC	CASTGDLYGYTF
NA	TRBJ1-2	NA	TRBV9	TGTGCCAGCACCCCACTTCGTTCAAGAGGGCCCCCCGGTGGCTACACCTTC	CASTPLRSRGPPGGYTF
TRBD2	TRBJ2-1	NA	TRBV7-3	TGTGCCAGCAGCCTATTAGCGGGGGCGTACAATGAGCAGTTCTTC	CASSLLAGAYNEQFF
NA	TRBJ2-1	NA	TRBV9	TGTGCCAGCGAGGGGGGGACCTACAATGAGCAGTTCTTC	CASEGGTYNEQFF
NA	TRBJ1-1	once	TRBV28	TGTGCCAGCAGTTTATCGCGGAACACTGAAGCTTTCTTT	CASSLSRNTEAFF
TRBD1	TRBJ1-2	few	TRBV4-3	TGCGCCAGCAGCCAAGGACAGGGACGGGGGAGTGGCTACACCTTC	CASSQGQGRGSGYTF
NA	TRBJ1-1	NA	TRBV27	TGTGCCAGCAGTTACAGGGATCTCCGTCACTTTAGGGACACTGAAGCTTTCTTT	CASSYRDLRHFRDTEAFF
NA	TRBJ1-2	few	TRBV19	TGTGCCAGTAGTATAGATCACGAGGGGCTAGGCTACACCTTC	CASSIDHEGLGYTF
NA	TRBJ2-7	NA	TRBV6-1	TGTGCCAGCGCGGGCCGAGACTCACCCCACGAGCAGTACTTC	CASAGRDSPHEQYF
TRBD1	TRBJ2-1	NA	TRBV5-6	TGTGCCAGCAGCTGGGGACAGGTCTACAATGAGCAGTTCTTC	CASSWGQVYNEQFF
NA	TRBJ2-7	few	TRBV28	TGTGCCAGCAACAGGGACGGCTACGAGCAGTACTTC	CASNRDGYEQYF
TRBD1	TRBJ1-2	few	TRBV7-9	TGTGCCAGCAGCTTCTGGAGACAGGGGTATGGCTACACCTTC	CASSFWRQGYGYTF
NA	TRBJ2-7	few	TRBV6-1	TGTGCCAGCAGCGGGAGAAGGGACAGCTACGAGCAGTACTTC	CASSGRRDSYEQYF
NA	TRBJ2-7	NA	TRBV5-6	TGTGCCAGCAGCTTGGACAGGGCCGAGCAGTACTTC	CASSLDRAEQYF
NA	TRBJ2-3	NA	TRBV9	TGTGCCAGCAGCGTAGAGCAGGGAGGAACGCAGTATTTT	CASSVEQGGTQYF
NA	TRBJ1-3	NA	TRBV5-4	TGTGCCAGCAGCTCCCCCAATCTGGGGTCCTCTGGAAACACCATATATTTT	CASSSPNLGSSGNTIYF
TRBD2	TRBJ2-3	once	TRBV30	TGTGCCTGGAGTCCGGCAGGGAGGGGTACAGATACGCAGTATTTT	CAWSPAGRGTDTQYF
NA	TRBJ2-3	NA	TRBV12-2	TGTGCAAGTCGCTTGGGACCATCCCCAGATACGCAGTATTTT	CASRLGPSPDTQYF
NA	TRBJ1-4	NA	TRBV6-1	TGTGCCAGCAGTGTGCTGAGACAGGCTAATGAAAAACTGTTTTTT	CASSVLRQANEKLFF
NA	TRBJ2-3	NA	TRBV18	TGTGCCAGCTCACCAATAGCGGCGCAGTATTTT	CASSPIAAQYF
TRBD1	TRBJ1-4	once	TRBV4-1	TGCGCCAGCAGCCACCCCCCCAGGACAGGGGGCCTGAGTGAAAAACTGTTTTTT	CASSHPPRTGGLSEKLFF
NA	TRBJ1-4	NA	TRBV18	TGTGCCAGCTCACTAACGGGCCTCGGGCCAACTAATGAAAAACTGTTTTTT	CASSLTGLGPTNEKLFF
TRBD1	TRBJ2-5	NA	TRBV10-3	TGTGCCATCAGGTCCGACAGGGACCAAGAGACCCAGTACTTC	CAIRSDRDQETQYF
TRBD2	TRBJ2-2	NA	TRBV4-2	TGTGCCAGCAGCCGGGTTAGCGGGGGAAACACCGGGGAGCTGTTTTTT	CASSRVSGGNTGELFF
TRBD1	TRBJ1-6	NA	TRBV7-2	TGTGCCAGCAGCTCGGACAGGGTATCACCCCTCCACTTT	CASSSDRVSPLHF
TRBD2	TRBJ2-5	NA	TRBV5-6	TGTGCCAGCAGCGCAGGAGCGGGGGGGGAGACCCAGTACTTC	CASSAGAGGETQYF
NA	TRBJ2-3	once	TRBV30	TGTGCCTGGAGCGTAGGGGGGCTTAGCACAGATACGCAGTATTTT	CAWSVGGLSTDTQYF
NA	TRBJ2-5	few	TRBV5-8	TGTGCCAGCAGTTTCCGAAGCGGACTCCAAGAGACCCAGTACTTC	CASSFRSGLQETQYF
NA	TRBJ1-2	NA	TRBV30	TGTGCCTGGAGTCTAAGTCTGACTGACTATGGCTACACCTTC	CAWSLSLTDYGYTF
NA	TRBJ2-2	NA	TRBV18	TGTGCCAGCTCACCTCGGGGACACCCTCAAGGCAACACCGGGGAGCTGTTTTTT	CASSPRGHPQGNTGELFF
NA	TRBJ2-1	once	TRBV2	TGTGCCAGCAGTGATGTAGCCTACAATGAGCAGTTCTTC	CASSDVAYNEQFF
NA	TRBJ1-3	NA	TRBV9	TGTGCCAGCAGCGTAGGACAACAAAGGCCTGGAAACACCATATATTTT	CASSVGQQRPGNTIYF
TRBD1	TRBJ1-1	NA	TRBV19	TGTGCCAGTAGTTTTACAGGGGGGAACACTGAAGCTTTCTTT	CASSFTGGNTEAFF
NA	TRBJ2-7	few	TRBV20-1	TGCAGCTTCGACGGATCCTACGAGCAGTACTTC	CSFDGSYEQYF
TRBD1	TRBJ1-3	NA	TRBV9	TGTGCCAGCAGCGGGGGACAGGGGGGAAACACCATATATTTT	CASSGGQGGNTIYF
TRBD2	TRBJ2-3	NA	TRBV7-8	TGTGCCAGCAGCTTTTCACCGGGGGGGCAGTATTTT	CASSFSPGGQYF
NA	TRBJ2-1	NA	TRBV6-5	TGTGCCAGCAGTTACCTTAGAAATAACCACAATGAGCAGTTCTTC	CASSYLRNNHNEQFF
NA	TRBJ2-3	NA	TRBV30	TGTGCCTGGAGTACGACAGATACGCAGTATTTT	CAWSTTDTQYF
TRBD1	TRBJ1-4	NA	TRBV7-2	TGTGCCAGCAGCGTCACGGGACAGGGCTCGGAAAAACTGTTTTTT	CASSVTGQGSEKLFF
NA	TRBJ1-1	NA	TRBV29-1	TGCAGCGTTGAAACCTTCCCCGCGAACACTGAAGCTTTCTTT	CSVETFPANTEAFF
NA	TRBJ1-1	NA	TRBV19	TGTGCCAGTAGTTACAGATACACTGAAGCTTTCTTT	CASSYRYTEAFF
NA	TRBJ2-7	NA	TRBV4-3	TGCGCCAGCAGCCAAACCCGCAGGGGGGTCTACGAGCAGTACTTC	CASSQTRRGVYEQYF
NA	TRBJ1-2	NA	TRBV7-2	TGTGCCAGCGGCGGAGGTCTTGGCTACACCTTC	CASGGGLGYTF
TRBD2	TRBJ2-4	NA	TRBV6-1	TGTGCCAGCAGTGAAATGTCTAGCGGGGCCCCCCAGTACTTC	CASSEMSSGAPQYF
NA	TRBJ1-1	NA	TRBV30	TGTGCCTGGAGTGTTATTAACACTGAAGCTTTCTTT	CAWSVINTEAFF
NA	TRBJ2-4	NA	TRBV30	TGTGCCTGGAGGGGGGCAGTGGTAGCCAAAAACATTCAGTACTTC	CAWRGAVVAKNIQYF
TRBD1	TRBJ1-3	medium-sized	TRBV7-2	TGTGCCAGCAGCGCCTTCCCGGGACACAGGGGCTCTGGAAACACCATATATTTT	CASSAFPGHRGSGNTIYF
NA	TRBJ1-5	NA	TRBV4-1	TGCGCCAGCAGCCAAGTTACACAGGGATTGGGGCAGCCCCAGCATTTT	CASSQVTQGLGQPQHF
TRBD1	TRBJ2-4	NA	TRBV9	TGTGCCCGCAGCGGTGGGGGGACAGGGGGACAAAACATTCAGTACTTC	CARSGGGTGGQNIQYF
NA	TRBJ1-5	NA	TRBV28	TGTGCCAGCAGTTCGGACGGTCTTAGCAATCAGCCCCAGCATTTT	CASSSDGLSNQPQHF
NA	TRBJ2-3	NA	TRBV19	TGTGCCAGTAGTATAGGGGGGGCAGGCACAGATACGCAGTATTTT	CASSIGGAGTDTQYF
NA	TRBJ2-3	NA	TRBV7-2	TGTGCCAGCGGGCAGACCACAGATACGCAGTATTTT	CASGQTTDTQYF
NA	TRBJ2-1	NA	TRBV5-4	TGTGCCAGCAGCTTGTCGAGGCAAAACAATGAGCAGTTCTTC	CASSLSRQNNEQFF
NA	TRBJ2-1	once	TRBV19	TGTGCCAGTAGTACCCAAGGGTACAATGAGCAGTTCTTC	CASSTQGYNEQFF